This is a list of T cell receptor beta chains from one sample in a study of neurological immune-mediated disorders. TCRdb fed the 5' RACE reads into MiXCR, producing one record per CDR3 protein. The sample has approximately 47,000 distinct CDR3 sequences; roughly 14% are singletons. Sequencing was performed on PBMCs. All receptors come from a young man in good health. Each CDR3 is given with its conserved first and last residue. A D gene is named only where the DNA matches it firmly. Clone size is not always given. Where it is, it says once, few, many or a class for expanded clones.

CDR3 protein: CASSLYPGADEQYF; CDR3 DNA: TGTGCCAGCAGTTTATACCCAGGGGCCGACGAGCAGTACTTC; D gene: -; J gene: TRBJ2-7; clone size: many; V gene: TRBV12-3/TRBV12-4
CDR3 protein: CATTEGGRGYEQYF; CDR3 DNA: TGTGCCACCACCGAGGGAGGTCGAGGGTACGAGCAGTACTTC; D gene: -; J gene: TRBJ2-7; clone size: once; V gene: TRBV10-3
CDR3 protein: CSVDRTTGNTEAFF; CDR3 DNA: TGCAGCGTTGATAGAACGACAGGGAACACTGAAGCTTTCTTT; D gene: -; J gene: TRBJ1-1; clone size: many; V gene: TRBV29-1
CDR3 protein: CASSFSAGSYEQYF; CDR3 DNA: TGCGCCAGCAGCTTCTCCGCAGGATCCTACGAGCAGTACTTC; D gene: -; J gene: TRBJ2-7; clone size: many; V gene: TRBV5-1
CDR3 protein: CASSLQRAGELFF; CDR3 DNA: TGTGCCAGCAGTTTACAGAGGGCCGGGGAGCTGTTTTTT; D gene: -; J gene: TRBJ2-2; clone size: medium-sized; V gene: TRBV12-3/TRBV12-4
CDR3 protein: CASSLAGGTYEQYF; CDR3 DNA: TGCGCCAGCAGCTTGGCAGGAGGGACCTACGAGCAGTACTTC; D gene: -; J gene: TRBJ2-7; clone size: many; V gene: TRBV5-1
CDR3 protein: CASSQDPPRGSSGANVLTF; CDR3 DNA: TGCGCCAGCAGCCAAGATCCCCCACGGGGGTCCTCTGGGGCCAACGTCCTGACTTTC; D gene: -; J gene: TRBJ2-6; clone size: many; V gene: TRBV4-1
CDR3 protein: CASSLTGGWELFF; CDR3 DNA: TGTGCCAGCAGCCTAACAGGGGGCTGGGAGCTGTTTTTT; D gene: TRBD1; J gene: TRBJ2-2; clone size: many; V gene: TRBV12-3/TRBV12-4
CDR3 protein: CANSLAGGGIQYF; CDR3 DNA: TGTGCCAACAGCTTGGCCGGGGGGGGCATTCAGTACTTC; D gene: TRBD2; J gene: TRBJ2-4; clone size: -; V gene: TRBV5-6
CDR3 protein: CSAPFPDTQYF; CDR3 DNA: TGCAGTGCCCCTTTCCCAGATACGCAGTATTTT; D gene: -; J gene: TRBJ2-3; clone size: many; V gene: TRBV20-1
CDR3 protein: CASSLRLAGQETQYF; CDR3 DNA: TGCGCCAGCAGCTTGAGGCTAGCGGGTCAAGAGACCCAGTACTTC; D gene: TRBD2; J gene: TRBJ2-5; clone size: many; V gene: TRBV5-1
CDR3 protein: CASSLDGGASYEQYF; CDR3 DNA: TGTGCCAGCAGTTTGGATGGCGGAGCATCCTACGAGCAGTACTTC; D gene: -; J gene: TRBJ2-7; clone size: many; V gene: TRBV28
CDR3 protein: CASKGTGGNAGDLFF; CDR3 DNA: TGTGCCAGCAAGGGGACAGGGGGCAACGCCGGGGACCTGTTTTTT; D gene: TRBD1; J gene: TRBJ2-2; clone size: -; V gene: TRBV6-6